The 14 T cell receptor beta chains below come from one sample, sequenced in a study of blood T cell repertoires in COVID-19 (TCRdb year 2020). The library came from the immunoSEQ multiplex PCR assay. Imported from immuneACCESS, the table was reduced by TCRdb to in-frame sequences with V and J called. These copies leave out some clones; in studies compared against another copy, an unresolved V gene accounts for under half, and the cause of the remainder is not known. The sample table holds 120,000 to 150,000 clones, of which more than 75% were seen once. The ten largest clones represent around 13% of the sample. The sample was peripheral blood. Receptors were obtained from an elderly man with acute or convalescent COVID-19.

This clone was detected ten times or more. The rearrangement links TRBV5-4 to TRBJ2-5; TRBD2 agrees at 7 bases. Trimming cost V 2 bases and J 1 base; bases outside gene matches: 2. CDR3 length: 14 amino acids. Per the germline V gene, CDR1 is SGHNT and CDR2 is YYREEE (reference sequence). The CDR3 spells CASSFGLGQETQYF. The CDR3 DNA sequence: TGTGCCAGCAGCTTTGGACTAGGCCAAGAGACCCAGTACTTC.

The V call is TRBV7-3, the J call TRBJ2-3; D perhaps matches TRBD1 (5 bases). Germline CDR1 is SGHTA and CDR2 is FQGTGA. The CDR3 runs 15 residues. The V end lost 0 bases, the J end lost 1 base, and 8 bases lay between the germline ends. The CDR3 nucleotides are TGTGCCAGCAGCTTAACGTCACAGGGCACAGATACGCAGTATTTT. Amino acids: CASSLTSQGTDTQYF.

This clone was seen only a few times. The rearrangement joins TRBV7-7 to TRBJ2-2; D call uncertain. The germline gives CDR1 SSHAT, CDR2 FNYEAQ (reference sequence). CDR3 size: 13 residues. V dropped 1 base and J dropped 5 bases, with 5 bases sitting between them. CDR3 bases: TGTGCCAGCAGCTTAGGGCGGACCGGGGAGCTGTTTTTT. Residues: CASSLGRTGELFF. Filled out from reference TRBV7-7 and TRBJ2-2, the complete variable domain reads GAGVSQSPRYKVTKRGQDVTLRCDPISSHATLYWYQQALGQGPEFLTYFNYEAQPDKSGLPSDRFSAERPEGSISTLTIQRTEQRDSAMYRCASSLGRTGELFFGEGSRLTVL.

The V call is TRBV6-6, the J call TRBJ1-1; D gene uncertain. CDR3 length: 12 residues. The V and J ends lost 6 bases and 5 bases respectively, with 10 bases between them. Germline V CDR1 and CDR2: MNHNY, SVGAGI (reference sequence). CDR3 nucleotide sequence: TGTGCCAGCAGCCCGGGAGAGACTGAAGCTTTCTTT. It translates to CASSPGETEAFF.

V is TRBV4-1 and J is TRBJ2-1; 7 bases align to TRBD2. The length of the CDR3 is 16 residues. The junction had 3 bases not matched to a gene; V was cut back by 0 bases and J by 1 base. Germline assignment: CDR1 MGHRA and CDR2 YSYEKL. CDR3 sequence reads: CASSQESRESYNEQFF. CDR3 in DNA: TGCGCCAGCAGCCAAGAATCGCGGGAGTCCTACAATGAGCAGTTCTTC.

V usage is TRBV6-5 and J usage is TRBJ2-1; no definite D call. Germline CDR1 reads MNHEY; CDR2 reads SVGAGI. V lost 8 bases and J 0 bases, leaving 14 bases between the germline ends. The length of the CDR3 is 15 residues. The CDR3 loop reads CASSSLPSSYNEQFF. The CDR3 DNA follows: TGTGCCAGCTCTAGTCTGCCTAGCTCCTACAATGAGCAGTTCTTC.

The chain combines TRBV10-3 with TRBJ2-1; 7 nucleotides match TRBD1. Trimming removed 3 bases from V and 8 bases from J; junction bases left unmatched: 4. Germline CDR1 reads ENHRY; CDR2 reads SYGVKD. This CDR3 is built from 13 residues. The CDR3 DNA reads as TGTGCCATCAGTGAACAGGGGTTCGATGAGCAGTTCTTC. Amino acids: CAISEQGFDEQFF.

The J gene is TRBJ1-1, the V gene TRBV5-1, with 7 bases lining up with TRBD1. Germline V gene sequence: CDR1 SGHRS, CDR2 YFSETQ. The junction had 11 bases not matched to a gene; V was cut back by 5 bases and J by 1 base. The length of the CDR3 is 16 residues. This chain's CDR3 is CASRGGELLGNTEAFF. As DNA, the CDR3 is TGCGCCAGCAGAGGGGGCGAGCTCCTGGGGAACACTGAAGCTTTCTTT. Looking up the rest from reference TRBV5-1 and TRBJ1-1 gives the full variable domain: KAGVTQTPRYLIKTRGQQVTLSCSPISGHRSVSWYQQTPGQGLQFLFEYFSETQRNKGNFPGRFSGRQFSNSRSEMNVSTLELGDSALYLCASRGGELLGNTEAFFGQGTRLTVV.

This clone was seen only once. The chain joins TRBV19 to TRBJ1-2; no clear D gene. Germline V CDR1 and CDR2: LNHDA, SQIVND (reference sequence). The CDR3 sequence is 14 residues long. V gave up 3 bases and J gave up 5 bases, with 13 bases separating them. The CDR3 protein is CASSIASAVYGYTF. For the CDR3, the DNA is TGTGCCAGTAGTATCGCCTCGGCGGTTTATGGCTACACCTTC.

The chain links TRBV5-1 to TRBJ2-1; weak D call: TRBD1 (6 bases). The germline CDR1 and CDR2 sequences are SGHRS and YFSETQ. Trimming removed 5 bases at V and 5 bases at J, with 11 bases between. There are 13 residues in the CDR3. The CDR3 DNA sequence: TGCGCCAGCAGGGAACAGGGAAACAATGAGCAGTTCTTC. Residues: CASREQGNNEQFF.

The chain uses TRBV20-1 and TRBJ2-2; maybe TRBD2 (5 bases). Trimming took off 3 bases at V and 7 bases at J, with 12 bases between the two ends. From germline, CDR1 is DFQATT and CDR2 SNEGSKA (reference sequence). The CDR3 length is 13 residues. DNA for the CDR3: TGCAGTGCTAGTCCGGGGTCTCTCGGGGAGCTGTTTTTT. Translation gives CSASPGSLGELFF.

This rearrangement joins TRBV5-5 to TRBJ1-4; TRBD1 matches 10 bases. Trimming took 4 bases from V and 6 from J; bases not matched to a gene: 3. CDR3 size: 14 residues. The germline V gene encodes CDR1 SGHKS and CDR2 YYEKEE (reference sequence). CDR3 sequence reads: CASSDRGRDEKLFF. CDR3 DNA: TGTGCCAGCAGCGACAGGGGGCGTGATGAAAAACTGTTTTTT.

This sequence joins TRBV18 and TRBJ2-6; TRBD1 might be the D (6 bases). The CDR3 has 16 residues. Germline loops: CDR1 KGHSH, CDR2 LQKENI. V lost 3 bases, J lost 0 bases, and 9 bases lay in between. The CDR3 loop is CASSPTGSSGANVLTF. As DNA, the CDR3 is TGTGCCAGCTCACCTACAGGGTCCTCTGGGGCCAACGTCCTGACTTTC.

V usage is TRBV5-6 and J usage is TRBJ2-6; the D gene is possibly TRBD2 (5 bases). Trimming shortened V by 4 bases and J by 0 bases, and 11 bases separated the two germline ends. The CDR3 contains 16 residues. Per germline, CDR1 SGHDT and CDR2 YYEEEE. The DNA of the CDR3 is TGTGCCAGCAGCCATATCGGAGGCTCTGGGGCCAACGTCCTGACTTTC. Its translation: CASSHIGGSGANVLTF. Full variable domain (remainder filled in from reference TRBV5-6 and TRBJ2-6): DAGVTQSPTHLIKTRGQQVTLRCSPKSGHDTVSWYQQALGQGPQFIFQYYEEEERQRGNFPDRFSGHQFPNYSSELNVNALLLGDSALYLCASSHIGGSGANVLTFGAGSRLTVL.